The 23 T cell receptor beta chains below come from one sample, sequenced in a study of T and B cells in COVID-19 patients. BIOMED2 TRB-A/B primer pools were used in multiplex TRB PCR. TCRdb ran MiXCR on the multiplex PCR reads and lists one entry per CDR3 protein. This sample carries 13,000 to 15,000 distinct CDR3 sequences, 28% of them seen once, and the ten largest clones take 6.8%. Each TRB amplification used about 250-550 ng of genomic DNA from blood. The sequenced sample consisted of blood. These receptors originate from a human donor who had recovered from COVID-19.

This clonotype was picked up many times. The chain joins TRBV5-6 to TRBJ2-7; the D is unclear. There are 15 residues in the CDR3. The V end was cut by 0 bases, the J end by 2 bases, with 12 bases between. Germline-derived CDR1 and CDR2 are SGHDT and YYEEEE. In DNA form, the CDR3 reads TGTGCCAGCAGCTTGGGTGGAGCCCGGACCTACGAGCAGTACTTC. Translation: CASSLGGARTYEQYF.

The chain has TRBV11-2 and TRBJ2-7, with TRBD1 matching over 10 bases. Germline trimming cut 4 bases from V and 6 bases from J; bases unmatched to any gene: 6. Germline V gives CDR1 SGHAT, CDR2 FQNNGV. This CDR3 has 14 residues. CDR3 in DNA: TGTGCCAGCAGCTGGGGACGGACAGGGGGCGAGCAGTACTTC. Translating gives CASSWGRTGGEQYF.

This clonotype appeared a few times. The chain couples TRBV7-2 to TRBJ2-7; no firm D call. Trimming shortened V by 3 bases and J by 6 bases, and 6 bases separated the two germline ends. The length of the CDR3 is 11 residues. Germline V lookup: CDR1 SGHTA, CDR2 FQGNSA. CDR3 amino acids: CASSLVAEQYF. CDR3 nucleotides: TGTGCCAGCAGCTTGGTGGCCGAGCAGTACTTC.

The chain couples TRBV19 to TRBJ2-3; D tentatively reads TRBD1 or TRBD2 (5 bases each). In germline, CDR1 is LNHDA, CDR2 SQIVND (reference sequence). CDR3 length equals 16 residues. Trimming removed 4 bases from V and 4 bases from J, with 18 bases in between. The CDR3 coding sequence is TGTGCCAGTAGTAGCCGGGACCTACAGAAGGCAGATACGCAGTATTTT. It specifies CASSSRDLQKADTQYF.

At least ten counts were recorded for this clonotype. The CDR3 DNA reads as TGTGCCAGCAGTTTTTTCGCTAGCGGGAGAGCAGATACGCAGTATTTT. Translation gives CASSFFASGRADTQYF. The chain is built from TRBV27 and TRBJ2-3; TRBD2 matches 10 bases. CDR1 and CDR2 (germline): MNHEY, SMNVEV (reference sequence). V gave up 3 bases and J gave up 4 bases; unmatched junction bases: 7. The CDR3 totals 16 residues.

Many counts were recorded for this clonotype. The gene calls are TRBV30 and TRBJ2-5, with D unclear. The CDR3 runs 12 residues. V lost 3 bases and J 2 bases, leaving 7 bases between the germline ends. Germline V gene lookup returns CDR1 GTSNPN and CDR2 SVGIG (reference sequence). As DNA, the CDR3 is TGTGCCTGGAGAGGCCCTCAAGAGACCCAGTACTTC. Its protein is CAWRGPQETQYF. Filled out from reference TRBV30 and TRBJ2-5, the complete variable domain reads SQTIHQWPATLVQPVGSPLSLECTVEGTSNPNLYWYRQAAGRGLQLLFYSVGIGQISSEVPQNLSASRPQDRQFILSSKKLLLSDSGFYLCAWRGPQETQYFGPGTRLLVL.

This clonotype was seen at least ten times. The chain joins TRBV6-6 to TRBJ1-5, with D uncertain. Germline V gene sequence: CDR1 MNHNY, CDR2 SVGAGI (reference sequence). Trimming cost V 8 bases and J 4 bases, with 9 bases left between them. The CDR3 length is 12 residues. This chain's CDR3 is CASREGNQPQHF. In nucleotides, the CDR3 is TGTGCCAGCCGGGAAGGTAATCAGCCCCAGCATTTT.

This clonotype was counted many times. The CDR3 DNA sequence: TGTGCCAGCAGTAATAGAGGGTCACCCTACGAGCAGTACTTC. Its protein product is CASSNRGSPYEQYF. The chain couples TRBV6-2 or TRBV6-3 to TRBJ2-7; TRBD2 might be the D (5 bases). The V and J ends lost 5 bases and 2 bases respectively, with 13 bases between them. This CDR3 is built from 14 residues. Germline values: CDR1 MNHEY, CDR2 SVGEGT.

The chain employs TRBV19 and TRBJ2-1; TRBD1 agrees at 9 bases. CDR3 length equals 15 residues. Germline trimming cut 1 base from V and 4 bases from J; bases unmatched to any gene: 2. Germline V gives CDR1 LNHDA, CDR2 SQIVND (reference sequence). The CDR3 loop reads CASSIGGTGYNEQFF. The CDR3 region has the DNA TGTGCCAGTAGTATAGGCGGGACAGGGTACAATGAGCAGTTCTTC.

This clonotype counts as medium-sized (0.01 to 0.1%). The chain combines TRBV27 with TRBJ2-3; no reliable D call. The germline CDR1 and CDR2 sequences are MNHEY and SMNVEV (reference sequence). This CDR3 has 13 amino acids. Trimming took off 2 bases at V and 4 bases at J, with 7 bases between the two ends. The CDR3 region has the DNA TGTGCCAGCAGTTTAAATCGCGCAGATACGCAGTATTTT. It translates to CASSLNRADTQYF.

At least ten counts were recorded for this clonotype. J is TRBJ1-1 and V is TRBV30; D is undetermined. The CDR3 extends over 15 amino acids. Trimming pared 2 bases from V and 0 bases from J, leaving 13 bases between. Germline CDR1 reads GTSNPN; CDR2 reads SVGIG (reference sequence). The CDR3 spells CAWSIETKMNTEAFF. CDR3 bases: TGTGCCTGGAGTATAGAGACAAAGATGAACACTGAAGCTTTCTTT. Supplemented by reference TRBV30 and TRBJ1-1, the full variable domain reads SQTIHQWPATLVQPVGSPLSLECTVEGTSNPNLYWYRQAAGRGLQLLFYSVGIGQISSEVPQNLSASRPQDRQFILSSKKLLLSDSGFYLCAWSIETKMNTEAFFGQGTRLTVV.

This clonotype is medium-sized (0.01 to 0.1%) by share. This sequence joins TRBV19 and TRBJ2-5; 7 nucleotides align to TRBD1. The CDR3 contains 15 residues. V lost 6 bases and J lost 5; bases outside the gene matches: 12. Looked up from germline, CDR1 is LNHDA and CDR2 is SQIVND (reference sequence). Written as DNA, the CDR3 is TGTGCCAGTAGGACGTCGAAGGGGGCATGGGAGACCCAGTACTTC. Its protein product is CASRTSKGAWETQYF.

The chain links TRBV10-3 to TRBJ2-1, with D perhaps matching TRBD1 (6 bases). Germline loops: CDR1 ENHRY, CDR2 SYGVKD. Trimming pared 2 bases from V and 6 bases from J, leaving 17 bases between. The CDR3 covers 16 residues. CDR3 DNA sequence: TGTGCCATCAGTGAGATGTCCGGTCAGGGGATCAATGAGCAGTTCTTC. Its translation is CAISEMSGQGINEQFF.

Notes on this clonotype: Just one base apart from a much larger clone, this may be a read error. The V call is TRBV18, the J call TRBJ2-7; D is perhaps TRBD2 (5 bases). Trimming stripped 1 base from V and 5 bases from J, with 9 bases between. This CDR3 comprises 13 residues. The germline V gene encodes CDR1 KGHSH and CDR2 LQKENI. The CDR3 loop is CASSPQERHEQYF. In DNA form, the CDR3 reads TGTGCCAGCTCACCACAGGAGCGGCACGAGCAGTACTTC.

The gene calls are TRBV5-1 and TRBJ2-7; no clear D gene. From germline, CDR1 is SGHRS and CDR2 YFSETQ. The CDR3 runs to 14 residues. The V end was cut by 0 bases, the J end by 6 bases, with 13 bases between. The CDR3 sequence is CASSLGPAPIEQYF. DNA for the CDR3: TGCGCCAGCAGCTTGGGACCAGCACCTATCGAGCAGTACTTC. The whole variable domain, filled in from reference TRBV5-1 and TRBJ2-7, reads KAGVTQTPRYLIKTRGQQVTLSCSPISGHRSVSWYQQTPGQGLQFLFEYFSETQRNKGNFPGRFSGRQFSNSRSEMNVSTLELGDSALYLCASSLGPAPIEQYFGPGTRLTVT.

The table lists this clonotype with a count of one. The genes are TRBV20-1 and TRBJ2-3, with D possibly being TRBD1 or TRBD2 (6 bases each). V was shortened by 0 bases and J by 4 bases, with 23 bases between the two germline ends. The germline CDR1 and CDR2 sequences are DFQATT and SNEGSKA (reference sequence). The CDR3 has 18 residues. This CDR3 reads CSARDLRAGQGKADTQYF. The CDR3 nucleotides read TGCAGTGCTAGAGATCTTCGGGCGGGGCAGGGGAAGGCAGATACGCAGTATTTT.

The CDR3 bases are TGTGCCAGCAGTCACATCCGGGCCGCGGGACAGGGAATCTCCTACGAGCAGTACTTC. As protein: CASSHIRAAGQGISYEQYF. The chain combines TRBV7-9 with TRBJ2-7; 9 nucleotides match TRBD1. This CDR3 comprises 19 residues. Germline loops: CDR1 SEHNR, CDR2 FQNEAQ (reference sequence). The V gene end was trimmed by 6 bases and the J gene end by 0 bases; junction bases not matched to a gene: 18.

At least ten counts were recorded for this clonotype. The V call is TRBV5-1, the J call TRBJ2-3, with D perhaps matching TRBD1 or TRBD2 (6 bases each). In germline, CDR1 is SGHRS, CDR2 YFSETQ. V dropped 4 bases and J dropped 3 bases, with 18 bases sitting between them. There are 16 residues in the CDR3. In nucleotides, the CDR3 is TGCGCCAGCAGCAGGGGGGACCCCCCGACGACAGATACGCAGTATTTT. This encodes CASSRGDPPTTDTQYF.

The CDR3, as DNA: TGCAGTGCTAGGTCGGACAGGCCAGATACGCAGTATTTT. This encodes CSARSDRPDTQYF. V usage is TRBV20-1 and J usage is TRBJ2-3; TRBD1 matches 7 bases. Germline V lookup: CDR1 DFQATT, CDR2 SNEGSKA (reference sequence). V lost 3 bases to trimming and J lost 4 bases; unmatched junction nucleotides: 4. The length of the CDR3 is 13 residues.

The genes are TRBV20-1 and TRBJ2-7; weak D call: TRBD2 (6 bases). CDR1 is DFQATT, CDR2 SNEGSKA, per germline (reference sequence). The ends were cut back, 7 bases at V and 6 bases at J, with 28 bases in the middle. The CDR3 extends over 16 amino acids. The CDR3 DNA reads as TGCAGTGGCAGACGGGCGGGACGCGACTCACGGCCCGAGCAGTACTTC. Translating gives CSGRRAGRDSRPEQYF.

This rearrangement joins TRBV10-3 to TRBJ2-5; 8 nucleotides agree with TRBD1. Unmatched junction bases numbered 5, after V lost 6 bases and J lost 2 bases. The CDR3 totals 14 residues. In germline, CDR1 is ENHRY, CDR2 SYGVKD. Written as DNA, the CDR3 is TGTGCCATCAGCTTTCGGACAGGGCAAGAGACCCAGTACTTC. Protein product: CAISFRTGQETQYF.

J is TRBJ2-2 and V is TRBV5-1; TRBD1 is a possible D gene (6 bases). The CDR3 covers 16 residues. Germline CDR1 reads SGHRS; CDR2 reads YFSETQ. V dropped 3 bases and J dropped 4 bases, with 16 bases sitting between them. CDR3 sequence reads: CASSYKGDLTTGELFF. Here the CDR3 DNA reads TGCGCCAGCAGCTATAAGGGGGACCTTACCACCGGGGAGCTGTTTTTT.

Sample share makes this clonotype medium-sized. The chain joins TRBV27 to TRBJ2-7; D is unresolved. The germline V and J ends were trimmed by 4 bases and 1 base, with 8 bases remaining between them. CDR3 length: 13 residues. Germline CDR1 MNHEY, CDR2 SMNVEV (reference sequence). The CDR3 protein is CASSYAGSYEQYF. CDR3 sequence (DNA): TGTGCCAGCAGTTATGCAGGATCCTACGAGCAGTACTTC.